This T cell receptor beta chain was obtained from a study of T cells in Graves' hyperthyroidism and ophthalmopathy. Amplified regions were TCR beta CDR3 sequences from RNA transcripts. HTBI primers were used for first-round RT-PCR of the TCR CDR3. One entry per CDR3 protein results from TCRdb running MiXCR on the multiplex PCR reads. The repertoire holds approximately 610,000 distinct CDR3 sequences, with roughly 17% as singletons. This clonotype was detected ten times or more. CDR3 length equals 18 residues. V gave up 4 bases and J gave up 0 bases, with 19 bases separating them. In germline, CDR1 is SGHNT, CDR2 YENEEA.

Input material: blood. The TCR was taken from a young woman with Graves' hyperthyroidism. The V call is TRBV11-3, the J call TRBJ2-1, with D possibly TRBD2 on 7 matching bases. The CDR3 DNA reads TGTGCCAGCAGCTCCCCAGGCGGGGGCCGAGACTCCTACAATGAGCAGTTCTTC. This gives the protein CASSSPGGGRDSYNEQFF.